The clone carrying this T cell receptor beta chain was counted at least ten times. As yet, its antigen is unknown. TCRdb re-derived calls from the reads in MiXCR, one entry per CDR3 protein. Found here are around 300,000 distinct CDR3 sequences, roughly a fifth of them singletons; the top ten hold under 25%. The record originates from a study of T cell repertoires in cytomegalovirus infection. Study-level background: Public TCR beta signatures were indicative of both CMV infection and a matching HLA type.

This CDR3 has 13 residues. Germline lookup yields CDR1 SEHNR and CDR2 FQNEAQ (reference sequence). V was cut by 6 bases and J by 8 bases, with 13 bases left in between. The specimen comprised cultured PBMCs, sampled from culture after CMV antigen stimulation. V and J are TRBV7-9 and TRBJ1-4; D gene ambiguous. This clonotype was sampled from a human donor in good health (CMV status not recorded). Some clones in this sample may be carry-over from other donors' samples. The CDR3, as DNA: TGTGCCAGCAGAGACCCTCGTGGCGAAAAACTGTTTTTT. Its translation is CASRDPRGEKLFF. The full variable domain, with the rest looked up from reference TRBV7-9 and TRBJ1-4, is DTGVSQNPRHKITKRGQNVTFRCDPISEHNRLYWYRQTLGQGPEFLTYFQNEAQLEKSRLLSDRFSAERPKGSFSTLEIQRTEQGDSAMYLCASRDPRGEKLFFGSGTQLSVL.